The next 7 T cell receptor beta chains were all read from a single sample in a study of blood T cell repertoires in COVID-19. TCRdb's table, derived via immunoSEQ multiplex PCR, lists solely in-frame clones and lacks some. Of 90,000 to 150,000 clones listed, approximately 85% are singletons. The sequencing sample was made of peripheral blood. Receptors originate from a human donor in a cohort sampled during active COVID-19.

The chain joins TRBV10-3 to TRBJ1-2, with D tentatively TRBD1 (5 bases). The CDR3 is 15 residues long. The germline V gene encodes CDR1 ENHRY and CDR2 SYGVKD. The V and J ends lost 4 bases and 6 bases respectively, with 18 bases between them. This CDR3 is CAISAGGLQVHGYTF. The CDR3, as DNA: TGTGCCATCAGTGCCGGGGGACTCCAAGTCCATGGCTACACCTTC.

The chain carries TRBV9 and TRBJ1-6; D might be TRBD1 (5 bases). The ends were cut back, 4 bases at V and 10 bases at J, with 24 bases in the middle. The length of the CDR3 is 17 residues. Germline V gene sequence: CDR1 SGDLS, CDR2 YYNGEE. The CDR3 bases are TGTGCCAGCAGCTCCTCCACCGGTCTCAGGGTTGGATCACCCCTCCACTTT. Translation: CASSSSTGLRVGSPLHF.

This clone was observed at least ten times. V is TRBV19 and J is TRBJ1-5; the match to TRBD1 covers 8 bases. The ends lost 6 bases at V and 0 bases at J; junction bases unmatched: 7. The CDR3 extends over 16 amino acids. The germline CDR1 and CDR2 sequences are LNHDA and SQIVND (reference sequence). CDR3 nucleotide sequence: TGTGCCAGTAGACCAACTGACAGGGGTAGCAATCAGCCCCAGCATTTT. Translating gives CASRPTDRGSNQPQHF.

This clone turned up a few times. The CDR3 nucleotides are TGTGCCAGCGGTAGCTACGAGCAGTACTTC. It yields the protein CASGSYEQYF. The rearrangement links TRBV21-1 to TRBJ2-7; whether TRBD2, the table's D call, matches the DNA was not checked. TRBV21-1 is labeled a pseudogene. CDR3 length: 10 residues.

The chain combines TRBV9 with TRBJ1-4; 7 nucleotides line up with TRBD1. CDR3 length equals 15 residues. Germline loops: CDR1 SGDLS, CDR2 YYNGEE. The ends lost 0 bases at V and 4 bases at J; junction bases unmatched: 3. The CDR3 nucleotides read TGTGCCAGCAGCGTAGAAGCAGGGGGTAATGAAAAACTGTTTTTT. This encodes CASSVEAGGNEKLFF. Based on the CDR3 plus reference TRBV9 and TRBJ1-4, the full variable domain is DSGVTQTPKHLITATGQRVTLRCSPRSGDLSVYWYQQSLDQGLQFLIQYYNGEERAKGNILERFSAQQFPDLHSELNLSSLELGDSALYFCASSVEAGGNEKLFFGSGTQLSVL.

This chain joins TRBV6-6 and TRBJ2-1, with D possibly matching TRBD2 (6 bases). CDR3 length: 15 amino acids. With 1 base removed from V and 0 bases from J, the gap between germline ends came to 7 bases. The germline CDR1 and CDR2 sequences are MNHNY and SVGAGI (reference sequence). The CDR3 DNA reads as TGTGCCAGCAGTTACTACGGGGGCTCCTACAATGAGCAGTTCTTC. This translates into CASSYYGGSYNEQFF.

J is TRBJ2-1 and V is TRBV6-2 or TRBV6-3; D gene uncertain. V lost 2 bases, J lost 3 bases, and 8 bases lay in between. Germline-derived CDR1 and CDR2 are MNHEY and SVGEGT. The CDR3 length is 14 residues. The CDR3, as DNA: TGTGCCAGCAGTTACGGTTCTATCTACAATGAGCAGTTCTTC. Translation gives CASSYGSIYNEQFF.